The 5 T cell receptor beta chains reported below all come from one sample, sequenced in a study of beta chain features in type 1 diabetes. The whole isolated RNA underwent reverse transcription, so sequencing captured expressed TCRB transcripts. Repertoires were generated with immunoSEQ multiplex PCR, while TCRdb's copy carries only in-frame clones and drops some. The data contain 900,000 or so clones, 17% of them seen just once; the ten biggest clones take up 0.02% to 0.03%. The specimen sequenced was naive CD4+ T cells from blood. The source of these receptors is a woman aged 18-29 years in good health.

The chain has TRBV11-3 and TRBJ2-1; the D gene could be TRBD1 or TRBD2 (5 bases each). The CDR3 has 14 residues. V was pared by 5 bases and J by 7 bases, with 15 bases between. CDR1 and CDR2 from the germline V gene are SGHNT and YENEEA. DNA of the CDR3: TGTGCCAGCAGCGCCTCCGGGACCAATAATGAGCAGTTCTTC. Protein sequence: CASSASGTNNEQFF.

CDR3 residues: CASSPSGGPRNEQFF. The CDR3 region has the DNA TGTGCCAGCAGCCCGTCGGGGGGCCCGAGGAATGAGCAGTTCTTC. The chain is built from TRBV5-4 and TRBJ2-1; D possibly corresponds to TRBD2 (7 bases). The CDR3 runs to 15 residues. Germline V lookup: CDR1 SGHNT, CDR2 YYREEE (reference sequence). Trimming took 4 bases from V and 7 from J, leaving 18 bases between them.

V gene TRBV5-6 combines with J gene TRBJ2-1, with 8 positions matching TRBD2. V lost 0 bases, J lost 7 bases, and 6 bases stayed unmatched. Germline CDR1 SGHDT, CDR2 YYEEEE. This CDR3 contains 15 residues. Here the CDR3 DNA reads TGTGCCAGCAGCTTGGCCGGACTAGCTATGAATGAGCAGTTCTTC. This codes for CASSLAGLAMNEQFF.

This clone turned up a few times. V usage is TRBV5-1 and J usage is TRBJ2-3, with 7 nucleotides matching TRBD2. The ends lost 6 bases at V and 0 bases at J; junction bases unmatched: 4. Per germline, CDR1 SGHRS and CDR2 YFSETQ. The CDR3 runs 14 residues. DNA for the CDR3: TGCGCCAGCATGAGCGGGACTAGCACAGATACGCAGTATTTT. Its protein product is CASMSGTSTDTQYF.

The chain combines TRBV9 with TRBJ1-2, with D hard to call. This CDR3 has 13 residues. V was shortened by 0 bases and J by 7 bases, with 10 bases between the two germline ends. Germline lookup yields CDR1 SGDLS and CDR2 YYNGEE. The CDR3, as DNA: TGTGCCAGCAGCGTAGGGGGAGGAGGTGGCTACACCTTC. Amino acids: CASSVGGGGGYTF.